This TCR beta chain emerged from a study of blood T cell repertoires in COVID-19. About the study: Acute and convalescent COVID-19 samples came from the United States, Italy and Spain. Sources were T cells, B-cell-depleted T cells, or PBMCs; the material itself was cDNA or gDNA.

Methods used by the authors: Estimates of nucleated cell counts were drawn from the amplification of reference gene primers. The assay was immunoSEQ multiplex PCR, and TCRdb's table has in-frame clones only and misses some. That table gives V, J and clone size, and the DNA gave D and trimming. This sample carries 200,000 or so clones, roughly 84% of them seen once, and the ten largest clones take around 6.6%. The CDR3 spans 15 residues. Per the germline V gene, CDR1 is MNHEY and CDR2 is SVGAGI. After removal of 4 bases from V and 7 bases from J, the junction contained 7 bases not matched to a gene. The table lists this clone with a count of one.

The clonotype was recovered from a woman in her 40s who had recovered from COVID-19. Sequenced input: peripheral blood. The chain joins TRBV6-5 to TRBJ1-6; 7 bases fit TRBD1. CDR3 sequence (DNA): TGTGCCAGCAGTTTAGGGAGACAGGGCAATTCACCCCTCCACTTT. It is translated as CASSLGRQGNSPLHF.